The clone carrying this T cell receptor (beta chain) was recorded at least ten times. The antigen is unknown. This sample was included in a study of molecular identifiers for immune sequencing clone quantification. Whole-study findings and limits: Because of identical TCR molecules sharing a barcode, sizes of highly expanded clones could be underestimated.

Preparation of the bulk TCR libraries relied on previously described methods and listed TCR primers. TCRdb independently ran MiXCR on the PCR reads; one entry per CDR3 protein. The table shows about 630,000 distinct CDR3 sequences, with 25% occurring only once. There are 14 residues in the CDR3. The germline V gene has CDR1 SGHTA and CDR2 FQGTGA. Trimming shortened V by 6 bases and J by 4 bases, and 14 bases separated the two germline ends. Libraries of naive CD8 cells were prepared from roughly 18,000 to 920,000 sorted cells using 10%, 30% or 50% RNA. When naive CD8 T cells were sorted, they were gated as CD8+CD4-CCR7+CD45RA+.

The gene calls are TRBV7-3 and TRBJ2-3; D is perhaps TRBD1 (5 bases). This TCR was sampled from a human donor in good health. Some libraries in this study had Jurkat cell RNA spiked in. The sample comprised naive CD8+ T cells from blood, with Jurkat cell RNA spiked in. Indicated subset: FACS-sorted CD8+CD4-CCR7+CD45RA+ naive T cells. CDR3 in amino acids: CASRIAQGSDTQYF. The CDR3 DNA reads as TGTGCCAGCAGAATAGCCCAGGGTTCAGATACGCAGTATTTT.